This T cell receptor (beta chain) was recorded in a study of CD8+ T cells in alopecia areata. Study-level results: Normal skin's resident alphabeta T cells are also sequenced in scalp samples.

This clone was seen a few times. What it binds is unknown. Germline assignment: CDR1 SQVTM and CDR2 ANQGSEA. With 5 bases clipped from V and 2 bases from J, the junction kept 6 bases outside the gene matches. CDR3 length: 16 residues. Once RNA had been extracted, it was reverse transcribed into cDNA to act as the sequencing template. Only in-frame clones appear in the TCRdb table, and some are missing; sequencing was by immunoSEQ multiplex PCR. The sample has 150,000 to 200,000 clones; 50% to 75% are singletons. The investigators collected lesional scalp punch biopsies and peripheral blood from alopecia areata patients.

This sequence was found in a human donor with alopecia areata. The chain combines TRBV29-1 with TRBJ2-5, with TRBD2 matching 15 bases. This sample comprised CD4+ T cells sorted from blood, obtained at week 0. CDR3 region: CSVQGLAGGLQETQYF. CDR3 in DNA: TGCAGCGTTCAGGGACTAGCGGGGGGCCTACAAGAGACCCAGTACTTC.